This passage covers 4 T cell receptor beta chains from one sample sequenced in a study of human T cells and chemical hapten exposure. Unfractionated whole blood yielded total RNA. Library preparation tagged each individual cDNA molecule with a unique molecular identifier. TCRdb itself ran the reads through MiXCR, one entry per CDR3 protein. This sample has about 120,000 distinct CDR3 sequences; roughly 8.5% occur once, and the top ten carry roughly 1.5%. The sequenced sample consisted of whole blood. Every receptor here comes from a human donor in good health. Some clones in this sample may be carry-over from other donors' samples.

This clonotype was seen a handful of times. The V call is TRBV6-5, the J call TRBJ2-5; tentative D call: TRBD2 (7 bases). V was clipped by 5 bases and J by 7 bases, with 20 bases between them. This CDR3 is built from 15 residues. Germline V gene lookup returns CDR1 MNHEY and CDR2 SVGAGI. CDR3 nucleotide sequence: TGTGCCAGCAGTACCTCTGGGGGGGCCTTGGGGACCCAGTACTTC. This gives the protein CASSTSGGALGTQYF.

This chain's CDR3 is CASSLRGRNQPQHF. The CDR3 DNA is TGTGCCAGCAGCTTAAGAGGGCGCAATCAGCCCCAGCATTTT. The chain recombines TRBV7-2 with TRBJ1-5; no firm D call. Per germline, CDR1 SGHTA and CDR2 FQGNSA. V was cut by 2 bases and J by 2 bases, with 7 bases left in between. This CDR3 comprises 14 residues.

This clonotype has ten or more counts. This chain uses TRBV11-2 with TRBJ2-7, with 9 bases lining up with TRBD1. Germline assignment: CDR1 SGHAT and CDR2 FQNNGV. This CDR3 spans 15 amino acids. V dropped 1 base and J dropped 6; count of bases not matched to a gene: 7. CDR3 nucleotide sequence: TGTGCCAGCAGCTTAGGGGGGACAGGGTCCCCCGAGCAGTACTTC. Its protein product is CASSLGGTGSPEQYF.

This clonotype was found many times. V is TRBV12-3 or TRBV12-4 and J is TRBJ1-1; D unclear. Trimming took off 3 bases at V and 2 bases at J, with 16 bases between the two ends. This CDR3 has 16 residues. The CDR3 coding sequence is TGTGCCAGCAGTTTGCTGGCCCCGACGGCTAACACTGAAGCTTTCTTT. Translated: CASSLLAPTANTEAFF.